This T cell receptor (beta chain) originates from a study of neurological immune-mediated disorders. By 5'RACE with 10-nucleotide random UMIs, the cDNA was made. TCRdb re-called the 5' RACE reads with MiXCR, one entry per CDR3 protein. The sample yields under 50,000 distinct CDR3 sequences, around 10% seen once. This clonotype was seen at least ten times. Antigen specificity is unknown. Findings of the study overall: Expansion of TCR clones was greatest in HTLV-1-associated myelopathy and smallest in multiple sclerosis, where it fell below that of healthy controls.

The CDR3 length is 17 residues. Libraries from sorted cells each used some 1 million CD4+ or CD8+ T cells. The source of this sequence is a woman in her twenties or thirties with HTLV-1-associated myelopathy (HAM/TSP). The sample taken for sequencing was CD4+ T cells from blood. The V gene is TRBV21-1, the J gene TRBJ1-6. TRBV21-1 is deemed a pseudogene. The CDR3 sequence: CASSKVGVSSYNSPLHF. The CDR3 DNA is TGTGCCAGCAGCAAAGTTGGGGTCAGCTCCTATAATTCACCCCTCCACTTT.